The sample holds one count of the clone carrying this T cell receptor beta chain. Its antigen remains unidentified. V lost 5 bases and J lost 3; bases outside the gene matches: 5. Per germline, CDR1 SGHTA and CDR2 FQGNSA. This CDR3 comprises 15 residues. This entry comes from a study of CD8+ T cells in alopecia areata. At the level of the study: Treatment ran 6 to 18 months, with 6 months of follow-up afterward.

General study points: More clonal than normal scalp was lesional scalp, particularly alopecia totalis/universalis.

Sample treatment: oral pan-JAK inhibitor, 5-10 mg twice daily. Following extraction, RNA underwent reverse transcription to cDNA, which served as the sequencing template. Profiled with immunoSEQ multiplex PCR; TCRdb holds only in-frame clones, not every one. The data contain around 290,000 clones, roughly 60% of them singletons. This sequence originates from a human donor with alopecia areata. The V gene is TRBV7-2, the J gene TRBJ2-3; 10 bases line up with TRBD2. Sequenced material: CD4+ T cells sorted from blood, taken at week 24, from a patient treated with tofacitinib. The CDR3 DNA follows: TGTGCCAGCAGCCCCCAGCGGGGGGGAACAGATACGCAGTATTTT. Translated, it gives CASSPQRGGTDTQYF.